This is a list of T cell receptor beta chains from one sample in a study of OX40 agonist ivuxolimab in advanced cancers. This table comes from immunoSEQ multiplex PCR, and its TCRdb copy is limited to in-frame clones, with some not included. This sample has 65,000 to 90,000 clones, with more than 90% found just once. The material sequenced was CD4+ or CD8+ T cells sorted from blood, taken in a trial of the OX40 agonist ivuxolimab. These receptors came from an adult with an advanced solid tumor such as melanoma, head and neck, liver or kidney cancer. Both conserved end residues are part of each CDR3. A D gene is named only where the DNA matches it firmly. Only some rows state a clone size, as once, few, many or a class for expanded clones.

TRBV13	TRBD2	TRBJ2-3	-	CASSLSSGSTDTQYF
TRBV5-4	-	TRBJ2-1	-	CASSLTINNEQFF
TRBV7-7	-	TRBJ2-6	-	CASSLGGGANVLTF
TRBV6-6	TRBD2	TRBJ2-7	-	CASSVLGGTVYEQYF
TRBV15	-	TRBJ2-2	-	CATSRDPPRQERNTGELFF
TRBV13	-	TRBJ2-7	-	CASSLAADSSYEQYF
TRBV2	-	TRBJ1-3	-	CASSGGTASGNTIYF
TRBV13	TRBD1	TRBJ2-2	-	CASSAGPGTGDTGELFF
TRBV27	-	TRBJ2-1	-	CASSSIRPLHNEQFF
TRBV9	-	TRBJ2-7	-	CASSIDGRGINYEQYF
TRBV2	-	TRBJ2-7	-	CASSEGLVGTYEQYF
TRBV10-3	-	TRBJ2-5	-	CAISVVQERPKETQYF
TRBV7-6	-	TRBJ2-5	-	CASSLAAVTPQETQYF
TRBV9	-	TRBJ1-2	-	CASSENRDSNYGYTF
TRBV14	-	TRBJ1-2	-	CASSQVGESPGYTF
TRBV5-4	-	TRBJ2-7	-	CASSFGPTYEQYF
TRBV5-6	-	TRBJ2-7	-	CASSFGTETYEQYF
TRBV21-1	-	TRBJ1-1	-	CASSKPWTDTEAFF
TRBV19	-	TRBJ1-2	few	CASSISGAHGYTF
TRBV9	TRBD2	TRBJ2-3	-	CASSVNLAGDVSSTDTQYF
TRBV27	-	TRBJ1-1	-	CASSFGENTEAFF
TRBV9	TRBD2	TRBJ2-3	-	CASSVYSGGEDTQYF
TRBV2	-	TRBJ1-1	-	CARSDGGNTEAFF
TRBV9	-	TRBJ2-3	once	CASSVVGIVGGPADTQYF
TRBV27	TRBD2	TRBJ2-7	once	CASASGEDYEQYF
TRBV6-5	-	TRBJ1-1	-	CASSRPGGDTEAFF
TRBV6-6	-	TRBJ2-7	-	CASSSAYEQYF
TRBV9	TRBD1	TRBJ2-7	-	CASSVGQGAYEQYF
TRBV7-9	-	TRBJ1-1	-	CASSTPSLGDPTEAFF
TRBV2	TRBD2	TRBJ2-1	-	CASSEELAGRFYNEQFF
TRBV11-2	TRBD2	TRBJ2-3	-	CATQLAGGSTDTQYF
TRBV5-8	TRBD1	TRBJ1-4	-	CASSTGTGGSNEKLFF
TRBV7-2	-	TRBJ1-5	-	CASSLVGFQPQHF
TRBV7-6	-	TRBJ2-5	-	CASSLDFWGRESETQYF
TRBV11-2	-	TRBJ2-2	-	CASSSGPYAGELFF
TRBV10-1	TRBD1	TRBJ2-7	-	CASSATGDYEQYF
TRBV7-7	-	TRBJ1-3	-	CASSLGWGTGNTIYF
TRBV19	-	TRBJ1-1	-	CATKNTEAFF
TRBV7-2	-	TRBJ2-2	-	CASSLITTVTNTGELFF
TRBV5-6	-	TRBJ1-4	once	CASSLVAGQLFF
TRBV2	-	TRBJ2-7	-	CASTGRGAERYEQYF
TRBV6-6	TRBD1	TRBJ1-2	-	CASSYPGTGEYGYTF
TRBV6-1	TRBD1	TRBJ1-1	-	CASKGAGSTEAFF
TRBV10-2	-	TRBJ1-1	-	CASSGVGTEAFF
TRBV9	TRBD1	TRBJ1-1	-	CASSAGQGTEAFF
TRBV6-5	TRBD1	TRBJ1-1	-	CASSSLTGVNTEAFF